This TCR beta chain emerged from a study of CD8 T cells in Susac syndrome. About 0.45 to 1 ug RNA was reverse transcribed with random hexamers. MiXCR was run by TCRdb on the immunoSEQ multiplex PCR reads, yielding one entry per CDR3 protein. The sample has a few hundred thousand distinct CDR3 sequences, around 95% seen once. The CDR3 spans 16 residues. In germline, CDR1 is SGHRS, CDR2 YFSETQ. V lost 6 bases and J 0 bases, leaving 13 bases between the germline ends. The sequencing sample was made of CD4+ T cells from PBMCs. The chain uses TRBV5-1 and TRBJ2-6, with D possibly TRBD1 on 6 matching bases. The TCR sequence derives from a human donor with multiple sclerosis. In DNA form, the CDR3 reads TGCGCCAGCATTCCGGGACAACGCTCTGGGGCCAACGTCCTGACTTTC. Its translation: CASIPGQRSGANVLTF.